This T cell receptor beta chain was found in a study of patients and donors after allogeneic stem cell transplantation. TCRdb re-called the RT-PCR reads with MiXCR, one entry per CDR3 protein. Counted here are tens of thousands of distinct CDR3 sequences, 45% to 50% occurring once; the ten biggest clones make up roughly three fifths. Germline values: CDR1 SGHAT, CDR2 FQNNGV. The CDR3 is 16 amino acids. Between the trimmed V and J ends, which lost 4 bases and 8 bases, there was a span of 18 bases. The material sequenced was blood, either unsorted or a sorted T cell fraction (not recorded which). This TCR was recovered from a human donor who was either an allogeneic HSCT recipient or a stem cell or donor lymphocyte infusion donor (not recorded which). It is not recorded whose cells these are; they may come from a transplant donor. The chain combines TRBV11-2 with TRBJ1-6; no reliable D call. Written as DNA, the CDR3 is TGTGCCAGCAGCTCACACCCCCGTGGCGTAGATTCACCCCTCCACTTT. This sequence encodes CASSSHPRGVDSPLHF. Full variable domain (remainder filled in from reference TRBV11-2 and TRBJ1-6): EAGVAQSPRYKIIEKRQSVAFWCNPISGHATLYWYQQILGQGPKLLIQFQNNGVVDDSQLPKDRFSAERLKGVDSTLKIQPAKLEDSAVYLCASSSHPRGVDSPLHFGNGTRLTVT.